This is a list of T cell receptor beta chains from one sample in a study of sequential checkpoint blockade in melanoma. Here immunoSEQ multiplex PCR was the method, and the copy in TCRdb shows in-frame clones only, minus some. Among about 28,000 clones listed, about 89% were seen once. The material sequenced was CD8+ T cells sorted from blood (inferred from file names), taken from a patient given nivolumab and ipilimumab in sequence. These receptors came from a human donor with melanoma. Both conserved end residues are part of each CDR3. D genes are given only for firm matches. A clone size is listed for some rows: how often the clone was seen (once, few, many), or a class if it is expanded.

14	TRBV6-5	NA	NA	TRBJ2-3	CASSYVGESDTQYF	TGTGCCAGCAGTTACGTTGGAGAATCAGATACGCAGTATTTT
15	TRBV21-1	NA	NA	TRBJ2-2	CASSKAVRDKGELFF	TGTGCCAGCAGCAAAGCGGTCCGGGACAAAGGGGAGCTGTTTTTT
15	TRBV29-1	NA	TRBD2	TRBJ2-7	CSVVSRLVGGLEQYF	TGCAGCGTTGTCTCAAGGCTGGTGGGAGGGCTCGAGCAGTACTTC
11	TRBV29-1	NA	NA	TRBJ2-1	CSDQFGNEQFF	TGCAGCGACCAATTCGGCAATGAGCAGTTCTTC
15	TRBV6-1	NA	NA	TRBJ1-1	CASSELTGGHTEAFF	TGTGCCAGCAGTGAATTGACGGGGGGGCACACTGAAGCTTTCTTT
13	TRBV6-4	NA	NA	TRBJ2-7	CASSVQVGYEQYF	TGTGCCAGCAGTGTACAGGTGGGTTACGAGCAGTACTTC
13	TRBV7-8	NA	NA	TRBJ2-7	CASSFKQGNEQYF	TGTGCCAGCAGCTTCAAACAGGGAAACGAGCAGTACTTC
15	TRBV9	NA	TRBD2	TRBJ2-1	CASSVGTSEYNEQFF	TGTGCCAGCAGCGTAGGGACTAGCGAATACAATGAGCAGTTCTTC
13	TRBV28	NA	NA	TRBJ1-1	CASSLSGNTEAFF	TGTGCCAGCAGTTTGTCGGGGAACACTGAAGCTTTCTTT
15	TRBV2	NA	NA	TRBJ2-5	CASSESAGWQETQYF	TGTGCCAGCAGTGAATCAGCAGGGTGGCAAGAGACCCAGTACTTC
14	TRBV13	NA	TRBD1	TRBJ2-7	CASSSRDSNYEQYF	TGTGCCAGCAGCTCCCGGGACAGCAACTACGAGCAGTACTTC
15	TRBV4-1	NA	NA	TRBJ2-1	CASSPSGQSYNEQFF	TGCGCCAGCAGCCCCAGTGGGCAGTCTTACAATGAGCAGTTCTTC
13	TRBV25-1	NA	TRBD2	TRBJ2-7	CASSLQGGVEQYF	TGTGCCAGCAGTCTCCAGGGAGGGGTGGAGCAGTACTTC
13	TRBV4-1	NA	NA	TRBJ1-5	CASSQVGQAAQHF	TGCGCCAGCAGCCAAGTTGGCCAGGCAGCCCAGCATTTT
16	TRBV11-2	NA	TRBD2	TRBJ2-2	CASSPPLAGSGGELFF	TGTGCCAGCAGCCCACCTCTAGCGGGGTCGGGCGGGGAGCTGTTTTTT
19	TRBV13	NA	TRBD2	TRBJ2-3	CASSLDWETGTRSTDTQYF	TGTGCCAGCAGCTTAGATTGGGAAACCGGGACTAGGAGCACAGATACGCAGTATTTT
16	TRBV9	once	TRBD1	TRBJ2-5	CASSVGSGQVLETQYF	TGTGCCAGCAGCGTCGGGTCGGGACAGGTTTTGGAGACCCAGTACTTC
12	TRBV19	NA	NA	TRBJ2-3	CASSIVGDTQYF	TGTGCCAGTAGTATAGTGGGCGATACGCAGTATTTT
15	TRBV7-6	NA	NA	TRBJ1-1	CASSLAGGGNTEAFF	TGTGCCAGCAGCTTAGCCGGGGGTGGGAACACTGAAGCTTTCTTT
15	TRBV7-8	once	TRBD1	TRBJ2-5	CASSFSTGGGETQYF	TGTGCCAGCAGCTTCTCCACAGGGGGCGGGGAGACCCAGTACTTC
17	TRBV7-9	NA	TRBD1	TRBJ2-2	CASSFTGTGPSPGELFF	TGTGCCAGCAGCTTTACCGGGACAGGGCCCTCCCCCGGGGAGCTGTTTTTT
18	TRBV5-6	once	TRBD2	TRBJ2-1	CASSKTSGRVGAYNEQFF	TGTGCCAGCAGCAAGACTAGCGGGAGGGTGGGCGCCTACAATGAGCAGTTCTTC
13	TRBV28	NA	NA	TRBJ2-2	CASSLRGVGELFF	TGTGCCAGCAGTCTCAGGGGGGTCGGGGAGCTGTTTTTT
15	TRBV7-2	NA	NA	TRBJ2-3	CASSLPSGLGDTQYF	TGTGCCAGCAGCTTACCCTCAGGGTTGGGAGATACGCAGTATTTT
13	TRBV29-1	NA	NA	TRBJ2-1	CSSPGLLYNEQFF	TGCAGCAGCCCGGGACTCCTCTACAATGAGCAGTTCTTC
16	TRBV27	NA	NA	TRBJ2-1	CASSNLIAGRSNEQFF	TGTGCCAGCAGTAACCTGATCGCAGGCCGAAGTAATGAGCAGTTCTTC
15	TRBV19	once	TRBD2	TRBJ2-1	CASRREREGADEQFF	TGTGCCAGCCGCAGGGAGCGGGAGGGCGCGGATGAGCAGTTCTTC
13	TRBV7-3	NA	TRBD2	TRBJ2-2	CASSWTSGGELFF	TGTGCCAGCAGCTGGACTAGCGGCGGGGAGCTGTTTTTT
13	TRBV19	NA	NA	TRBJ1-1	CASSTGVNTEAFF	TGTGCCAGTAGTACAGGGGTGAACACTGAAGCTTTCTTT
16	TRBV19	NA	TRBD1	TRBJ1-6	CASSIGLGQGGSPLHF	TGTGCCAGTAGTATCGGGCTTGGACAGGGGGGCTCACCCCTCCACTTT
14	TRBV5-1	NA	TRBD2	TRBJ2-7	CASGLAGGSYEQYF	TGCGCCAGCGGACTAGCGGGAGGGTCCTACGAGCAGTACTTC
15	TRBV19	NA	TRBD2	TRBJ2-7	CASSSGTSGPYEQYF	TGTGCCAGTAGTAGCGGGACTAGCGGTCCCTACGAGCAGTACTTC
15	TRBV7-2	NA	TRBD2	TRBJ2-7	CASSLGTSRSYEQYF	TGTGCCAGCAGCTTAGGGACTAGCCGGTCATACGAGCAGTACTTC
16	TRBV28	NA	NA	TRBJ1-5	CASTKTGSYSNQPQHF	TGTGCCAGCACAAAGACAGGTTCTTATAGCAATCAGCCCCAGCATTTT
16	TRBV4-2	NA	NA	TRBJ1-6	CASSQVMGHDNSPLHF	TGTGCCAGCAGCCAAGTAATGGGACACGATAATTCACCCCTCCACTTT
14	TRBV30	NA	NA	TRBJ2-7	CAAESPTSEYEQYF	TGTGCCGCAGAAAGTCCCACTAGTGAGTACGAGCAGTACTTC
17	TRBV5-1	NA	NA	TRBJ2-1	CASSLALVSPLVNEQFF	TGCGCCAGCAGCTTGGCCTTGGTTAGCCCACTGGTTAATGAGCAGTTCTTC
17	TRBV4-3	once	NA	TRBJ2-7	CASSLEPPGQGSYEQYF	TGCGCCAGCAGCCTTGAACCTCCAGGGCAGGGCTCCTACGAGCAGTACTTC
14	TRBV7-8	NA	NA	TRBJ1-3	CASSLEHSGNTIYF	TGTGCCAGCAGCTTAGAACATTCTGGAAACACCATATATTTT
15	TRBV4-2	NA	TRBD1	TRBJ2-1	CASSQEGTGYNEQFF	TGTGCCAGCAGCCAAGAGGGGACAGGATACAATGAGCAGTTCTTC
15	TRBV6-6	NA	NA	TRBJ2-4	CASSQAGGAKNIQYF	TGTGCCAGCAGCCAAGCGGGCGGGGCCAAAAACATTCAGTACTTC